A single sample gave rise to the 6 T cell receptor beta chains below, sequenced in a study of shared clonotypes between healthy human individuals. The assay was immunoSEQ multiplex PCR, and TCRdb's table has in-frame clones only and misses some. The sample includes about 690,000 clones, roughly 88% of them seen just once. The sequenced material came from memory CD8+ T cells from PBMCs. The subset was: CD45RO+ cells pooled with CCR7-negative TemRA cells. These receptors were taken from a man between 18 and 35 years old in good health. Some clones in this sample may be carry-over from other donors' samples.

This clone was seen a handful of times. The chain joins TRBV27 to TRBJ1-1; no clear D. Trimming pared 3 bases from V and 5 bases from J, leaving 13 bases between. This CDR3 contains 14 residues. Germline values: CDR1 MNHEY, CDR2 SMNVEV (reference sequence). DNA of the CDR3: TGTGCCAGCAGTTTCGGGGTAGATATAACTGAAGCTTTCTTT. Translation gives CASSFGVDITEAFF.

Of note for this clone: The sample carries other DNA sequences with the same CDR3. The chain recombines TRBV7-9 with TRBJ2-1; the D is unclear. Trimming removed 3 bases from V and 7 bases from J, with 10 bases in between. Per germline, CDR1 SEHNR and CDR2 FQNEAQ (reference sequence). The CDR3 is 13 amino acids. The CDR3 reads CASSFSGRNEQFF. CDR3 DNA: TGTGCCAGCAGCTTTTCAGGCCGGAATGAGCAGTTCTTC.

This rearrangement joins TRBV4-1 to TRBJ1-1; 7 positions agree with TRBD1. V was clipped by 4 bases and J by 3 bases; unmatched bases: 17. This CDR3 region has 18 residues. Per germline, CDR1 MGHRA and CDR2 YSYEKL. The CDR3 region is CASSRDRPGTAVYTEAFF. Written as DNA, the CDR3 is TGCGCCAGCAGCCGGGATCGCCCTGGGACAGCCGTTTACACTGAAGCTTTCTTT.

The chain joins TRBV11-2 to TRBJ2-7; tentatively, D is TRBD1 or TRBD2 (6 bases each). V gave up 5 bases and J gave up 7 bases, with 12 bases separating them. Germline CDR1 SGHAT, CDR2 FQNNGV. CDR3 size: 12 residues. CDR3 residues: CASSPGAGEQYF. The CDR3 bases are TGTGCCAGCAGCCCGGGGGCAGGGGAGCAGTACTTC.

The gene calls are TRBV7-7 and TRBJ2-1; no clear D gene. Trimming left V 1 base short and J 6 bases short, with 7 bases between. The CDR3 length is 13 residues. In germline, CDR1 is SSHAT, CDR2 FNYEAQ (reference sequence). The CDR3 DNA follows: TGTGCCAGCAGCTTAGAATACTCCAATGAGCAGTTCTTC. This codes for CASSLEYSNEQFF.

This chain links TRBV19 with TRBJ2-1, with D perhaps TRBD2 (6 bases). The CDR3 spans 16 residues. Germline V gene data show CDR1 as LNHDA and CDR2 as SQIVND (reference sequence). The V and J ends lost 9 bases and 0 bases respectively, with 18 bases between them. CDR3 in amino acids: CASSLLGGNSYNEQFF. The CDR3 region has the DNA TGTGCCAGCAGCCTCCTCGGCGGGAACTCCTACAATGAGCAGTTCTTC.